A single TCR beta chain is shown here with its context. These data belong to a study of T cell responses to AZD1222 COVID-19 vaccine. The repertoire was sequenced with immunoSEQ multiplex PCR; TCRdb's copy has only in-frame clones and lacks some. The sample lists roughly 150,000 clones; 85% to 95% were seen once. Trimming removed 5 bases from V and 4 bases from J; junction bases left unmatched: 6. The CDR3 covers 15 residues. The germline V gene encodes CDR1 SGHTA and CDR2 FQGTGA. The TCR sequence derives from an adult in good health. Sequencing used peripheral blood, obtained on day 0 of AZD1222 vaccination. The gene calls are TRBV7-3 and TRBJ2-1; 9 bases line up with TRBD2. The CDR3 nucleotides read TGTGCCAGCAGCCCCATGGCGGGAGGGTACAATGAGCAGTTCTTC. Residues: CASSPMAGGYNEQFF.